These 17 T cell receptor beta chains originate from one sample sequenced in a study of T cells in Graves' hyperthyroidism and ophthalmopathy. Authors of the study amplified TCR beta CDR3 regions from RNA transcripts. Carried out on the TCR CDR3, a first-round RT-PCR used the HTBI primer set. Each CDR3 protein is one row after TCRdb ran MiXCR on the multiplex PCR reads. The sample records about 300,000 distinct CDR3 sequences, less than 30% being singletons. Sequenced sample: blood. These receptors originate from a man aged 35 to 55 with Graves' hyperthyroidism that later progressed to Graves' ophthalmopathy.

The chain combines TRBV6-2 or TRBV6-3 with TRBJ1-1, with D tentatively TRBD1 (6 bases). CDR1 is MNHEY, CDR2 SVGEGT, per germline. This CDR3 is 17 amino acids long. V was clipped by 0 bases and J by 3 bases, with 17 bases between them. CDR3 DNA sequence: TGTGCCAGCAGTTACTCCAGGTTAGTGTGGACAGACACTGAAGCTTTCTTT. Protein sequence: CASSYSRLVWTDTEAFF.

This clonotype was recorded many times. This sequence joins TRBV7-8 and TRBJ1-3; D possibly corresponds to TRBD1 (5 bases). Germline-derived CDR1 and CDR2 are SGHVS and FQNEAQ. The CDR3 consists of 15 residues. V was cut by 9 bases and J by 0 bases, with 15 bases left in between. CDR3: CASTRDPGSGNTIYF. The CDR3 DNA reads as TGTGCCAGTACCCGGGACCCGGGCTCTGGAAACACCATATATTTT.

Many counts were recorded for this clonotype. The chain employs TRBV6-5 and TRBJ2-2, with D possibly TRBD1 on 5 matching bases. Trimming left V 5 bases short and J 3 bases short, with 10 bases between. The CDR3 loop spans 14 amino acids. Germline V CDR1 and CDR2: MNHEY, SVGAGI. CDR3 loop: CASSPQADTGELFF. The CDR3 bases are TGTGCCAGCAGTCCACAGGCGGACACCGGGGAGCTGTTTTTT.

This clonotype was detected many times. The J gene is TRBJ2-7, the V gene TRBV6-5; D ambiguous. Germline values: CDR1 MNHEY, CDR2 SVGAGI. V dropped 5 bases and J dropped 1 base, with 12 bases sitting between them. This CDR3 has 14 residues. CDR3 bases: TGTGCCAGCAGTCCCAGGACCATTTCCTACGAGCAGTACTTC. Translated: CASSPRTISYEQYF.

The chain combines TRBV6-5 with TRBJ1-2; D is unresolved. Germline CDR1 is MNHEY and CDR2 is SVGAGI. Trimming pared 4 bases from V and 5 bases from J, leaving 17 bases between. The CDR3 is made up of 15 amino acids. The CDR3 here is CASSLKPLRSYGYTF. The CDR3 DNA sequence: TGTGCCAGCAGTTTAAAGCCGCTCCGGAGTTATGGCTACACCTTC.

In its sample, this clonotype was seen many times. The chain links TRBV11-2 to TRBJ2-7; D possibly corresponds to TRBD1 (5 bases). This CDR3 comprises 15 residues. Between the trimmed V and J ends, which lost 0 bases and 4 bases, there was a span of 13 bases. CDR1 SGHAT and CDR2 FQNNGV come from the germline V gene. Written as DNA, the CDR3 is TGTGCCAGCAGCTTAGATTGGGGAAGGGGTTACGAGCAGTACTTC. Residues: CASSLDWGRGYEQYF.

This clonotype appeared a few times. J is TRBJ1-2 and V is TRBV9; TRBD1 aligns across 12 bases. The length of the CDR3 is 19 residues. CDR1 and CDR2 from the germline V gene are SGDLS and YYNGEE. V lost 0 bases and J lost 7; bases outside the gene matches: 16. The CDR3 sequence: CASSVARKPGQGAFFGYTF. The CDR3 coding sequence is TGTGCCAGCAGCGTAGCGAGAAAACCGGGACAGGGGGCTTTTTTTGGCTACACCTTC. The variable domain in full, with the rest retrieved from reference TRBV9 and TRBJ1-2, is DSGVTQTPKHLITATGQRVTLRCSPRSGDLSVYWYQQSLDQGLQFLIQYYNGEERAKGNILERFSAQQFPDLHSELNLSSLELGDSALYFCASSVARKPGQGAFFGYTFGSGTRLTVV.

This clonotype was counted at least ten times. The gene calls are TRBV4-1 and TRBJ1-1; 8 nucleotides match TRBD1. Unmatched junction bases numbered 2, after V lost 4 bases and J lost 1 base. Looked up from germline, CDR1 is MGHRA and CDR2 is YSYEKL. The CDR3 has 14 residues. The CDR3 loop is CASSPGGQNTEAFF. In DNA form, the CDR3 reads TGCGCCAGCAGCCCAGGGGGCCAGAACACTGAAGCTTTCTTT.

This clonotype was counted many times. This chain links TRBV7-9 with TRBJ1-2, with D possibly TRBD1 on 5 matching bases. CDR3 size: 13 residues. Per the germline V gene, CDR1 is SEHNR and CDR2 is FQNEAQ (reference sequence). V was clipped by 11 bases and J by 6 bases, with 19 bases between them. The CDR3 bases are TGTGCCGGAGCATACGGGACTCTCAATGGCTACACCTTC. Translating gives CAGAYGTLNGYTF.

At least ten counts were recorded for this clonotype. The V call is TRBV5-1, the J call TRBJ2-6; D remains unclear. With 3 bases removed from V and 2 bases from J, the gap between germline ends came to 9 bases. Germline values: CDR1 SGHRS, CDR2 YFSETQ. CDR3 length: 15 residues. The CDR3 sequence is CASSSGSPGANVLTF. CDR3 in DNA: TGCGCCAGCAGCTCTGGTTCACCTGGGGCCAACGTCCTGACTTTC.

This clonotype was observed many times. The genes are TRBV12-3 or TRBV12-4 and TRBJ2-4; D call uncertain. The V gene lost 5 bases and the J gene lost 0 bases, with 17 bases spanning the gap. The CDR3 consists of 17 residues. The CDR3 is CASSRVDLLLAKNIQYF. CDR3 nucleotides: TGTGCCAGCAGTCGCGTGGACCTACTGTTAGCCAAAAACATTCAGTACTTC.

This clonotype came up many times. This chain uses TRBV19 with TRBJ1-5; 8 nucleotides align to TRBD1. This CDR3 spans 15 amino acids. Per germline, CDR1 LNHDA and CDR2 SQIVND (reference sequence). V trimming: 5 bases; J trimming: 1 base; junction bases outside the gene matches: 4. The CDR3 nucleotides read TGTGCCAGTAGTGGACGGACAGGGAGCAATCAGCCCCAGCATTTT. Translating gives CASSGRTGSNQPQHF. Together with reference TRBV19 and TRBJ1-5, the CDR3 gives the full variable domain: DGGITQSPKYLFRKEGQNVTLSCEQNLNHDAMYWYRQDPGQGLRLIYYSQIVNDFQKGDIAEGYSVSREKKESFPLTVTSAQKNPTAFYLCASSGRTGSNQPQHFGDGTRLSIL.

This clonotype was observed at least ten times. J is TRBJ2-7 and V is TRBV12-3 or TRBV12-4; D gene ambiguous. The CDR3 loop spans 13 amino acids. V was clipped by 3 bases and J by 4 bases, with 10 bases between them. CDR3 in amino acids: CASSLASRYEQYF. In DNA form, the CDR3 reads TGTGCCAGCAGTTTGGCCAGTAGGTACGAGCAGTACTTC.

The CDR3 DNA reads as TGTGCCAGCAGTTACTCGGGTCAGGGAGACTACGAGCAGTACTTC. It translates to CASSYSGQGDYEQYF. J is TRBJ2-7 and V is TRBV6-5, with D possibly called TRBD1 or TRBD2 (5 bases each). Deletions cut 0 bases from V and 3 bases from J, with 12 bases between. Germline loops: CDR1 MNHEY, CDR2 SVGAGI. CDR3 size: 15 residues.

There are many counts of this clonotype. V gene TRBV12-3 or TRBV12-4 combines with J gene TRBJ2-7; 15 positions agree with TRBD2. After removal of 7 bases from V and 4 bases from J, the junction contained 2 bases not matched to a gene. The CDR3 has 14 amino acids. The CDR3 nucleotides are TGTGCCAGCACGGGACTAGCGGGAGGTTACGAGCAGTACTTC. Translated, it gives CASTGLAGGYEQYF.

This clonotype was counted at least ten times. The chain recombines TRBV15 with TRBJ2-7; 9 bases agree with TRBD2. Germline CDR1 is LNHNV and CDR2 is YYDKDF (reference sequence). Trimming took 2 bases from V and 1 from J; bases not matched to a gene: 9. This CDR3 has 17 residues. As DNA, the CDR3 is TGTGCCACCAGCAGAAATCCCGGGACTAGCAAATCCTACGAGCAGTACTTC. The encoded protein is CATSRNPGTSKSYEQYF. The variable domain in full, completed from reference TRBV15 and TRBJ2-7, reads DAMVIQNPRYQVTQFGKPVTLSCSQTLNHNVMYWYQQKSSQAPKLLFHYYDKDFNNEADTPDNFQSRRPNTSFCFLDIRSPGLGDTAMYLCATSRNPGTSKSYEQYFGPGTRLTVT.

This clonotype was counted many times. The rearrangement links TRBV25-1 to TRBJ1-6; a possible D gene is TRBD1 (5 bases). V was trimmed by 8 bases and J by 5 bases, leaving 10 bases between them. The CDR3 has 13 amino acids. Looked up from germline, CDR1 is MGHDK and CDR2 is SYGVNS. CDR3 nucleotide sequence: TGTGCCAGCTCCGGGACTCATAATTCACCCCTCCACTTT. Translating gives CASSGTHNSPLHF.